Below are 25 T cell receptor beta chains sequenced from a single sample in a study of T cells in Graves' hyperthyroidism and ophthalmopathy. There were TCR beta CDR3 regions amplified from RNA transcripts. First-round RT-PCR with HTBI primers amplified the TCR CDR3 region. TCRdb used MiXCR to reprocess the multiplex PCR reads, holding one entry per CDR3 protein. The sample contains about 480,000 distinct CDR3 sequences, under 15% of which appear only once. Sample: blood. The receptors derive from a woman aged 18-29 years with Graves' hyperthyroidism.

As regards this clonotype: No conserved phenylalanine or tryptophan is present at the end of the CDR3, so a read error is the likely explanation. The chain joins TRBV5-1 to TRBJ2-2; D gene ambiguous. The CDR3 spans 16 residues. Germline values: CDR1 SGHRS, CDR2 YFSETQ. V shed 2 bases and J shed 1 base, with 12 bases lying between them. CDR3 in amino acids: CASSFAETLNTGELFS. In DNA, the CDR3 is TGCGCCAGCAGCTTCGCCGAGACATTGAACACCGGGGAGCTGTTTTCT.

The chain joins TRBV18 to TRBJ1-1; D perhaps matches TRBD1 (5 bases). Looked up from germline, CDR1 is KGHSH and CDR2 is LQKENI. The CDR3 totals 16 residues. The V end was cut by 4 bases, the J end by 4 bases, with 19 bases between. Here the CDR3 reads CASSLRQSSVGTEAFF. The CDR3 DNA reads as TGTGCCAGCTCACTTCGACAGTCCTCCGTTGGCACTGAAGCTTTCTTT.

There are many counts of this clonotype. The V gene is TRBV5-1, the J gene TRBJ1-1; D remains unclear. Per germline, CDR1 SGHRS and CDR2 YFSETQ. Trimming cost V 1 base and J 4 bases, with 11 bases left between them. This CDR3 has 14 amino acids. The chain's CDR3 is CASSLNWGGTEAFF. The CDR3 DNA follows: TGCGCCAGCAGCTTGAATTGGGGTGGCACTGAAGCTTTCTTT.

This clonotype has at least ten counts. The genes are TRBV20-1 and TRBJ1-2; D is ambiguous. This CDR3 has 14 amino acids. The germline gives CDR1 DFQATT, CDR2 SNEGSKA (reference sequence). The V end lost 6 bases, the J end lost 5 bases, and 19 bases lay between the germline ends. The CDR3 coding sequence is TGCAGTGCCGATGATACCACAGTGCAATATGGCTACACCTTC. Translated: CSADDTTVQYGYTF.

This clonotype came up many times. The rearrangement links TRBV6-1 to TRBJ2-5, with 7 positions matching TRBD1. The ends lost 4 bases at V and 4 bases at J; junction bases unmatched: 3. Germline V gives CDR1 MNHNS, CDR2 SASEGT. The CDR3 length is 13 residues. The CDR3 loop is CASSGQGRETQYF. The CDR3 DNA reads TGTGCCAGCAGTGGACAGGGCCGAGAGACCCAGTACTTC.

This rearrangement joins TRBV20-1 to TRBJ2-1; D perhaps matches TRBD2 (6 bases). V gave up 1 base and J gave up 0 bases, with 10 bases separating them. The CDR3 is 15 residues long. CDR1 and CDR2 from the germline V gene are DFQATT and SNEGSKA (reference sequence). In DNA form, the CDR3 reads TGCAGTGCTAGAGCCCCAGCGGGCTCCTACAATGAGCAGTTCTTC. Amino acids: CSARAPAGSYNEQFF.

This clonotype was detected a few times. The chain employs TRBV9 and TRBJ2-1; D is uncertain. Germline V gene lookup returns CDR1 SGDLS and CDR2 YYNGEE. This CDR3 has 14 amino acids. The ends were cut back, 1 base at V and 2 bases at J, with 7 bases in the middle. The CDR3 DNA reads as TGTGCCAGCAGCGTATACGGTACCTACAATGAGCAGTTCTTC. This codes for CASSVYGTYNEQFF.

Ten or more counts support this clonotype. This sequence joins TRBV19 and TRBJ2-2; 12 bases align to TRBD2. The CDR3 has 18 amino acids. V shed 5 bases and J 3 bases; nucleotides not matched to a gene: 10. Germline-derived CDR1 and CDR2 are LNHDA and SQIVND (reference sequence). In nucleotides, the CDR3 is TGTGCCAGTAGTCGGTCTAGCGGGAGGGCGGTGGACACCGGGGAGCTGTTTTTT. Its translation: CASSRSSGRAVDTGELFF.

CDR3 coding DNA: TGTGCCAGCAGGCCGTGGGGGCTCTATACTACCTTAGGCAAAAACATTCAGTACTTC. It yields the protein CASRPWGLYTTLGKNIQYF. The V call is TRBV28, the J call TRBJ2-4; TRBD1 might be the D (6 bases). Germline CDR1 MDHEN, CDR2 SYDVKM. The CDR3 consists of 19 residues. Trimming pared 6 bases from V and 3 bases from J, leaving 27 bases between.

This clonotype was detected many times. The V call is TRBV27, the J call TRBJ2-3; D is unclear. The germline V and J ends were trimmed by 2 bases and 6 bases, with 15 bases remaining between them. The CDR3 loop spans 15 amino acids. Germline-derived CDR1 and CDR2 are MNHEY and SMNVEV (reference sequence). The CDR3 DNA reads TGTGCCAGCAGTTTACGCCCCATAAGTACCGATACGCAGTATTTT. Its translation: CASSLRPISTDTQYF.

This clonotype has a count of ten or more. The chain links TRBV6-1 to TRBJ1-4; TRBD1 aligns across 10 bases. Trimming took 7 bases from V and 7 from J; bases not matched to a gene: 3. The CDR3 totals 13 residues. Germline V gene data show CDR1 as MNHNS and CDR2 as SASEGT. The CDR3: CASKGTGVEKLFF. The CDR3 DNA reads as TGTGCCAGCAAAGGGACAGGGGTTGAAAAACTGTTTTTT.

This sequence joins TRBV7-9 and TRBJ2-1, with TRBD2 matching over 10 bases. The CDR3 totals 16 residues. The ends lost 0 bases at V and 13 bases at J; junction bases unmatched: 12. CDR1 SEHNR and CDR2 FQNEAQ come from the germline V gene (reference sequence). The CDR3 region has the DNA TGTGCCAGCAGCTTAGCGAGGACTAGCGGATCTTTGGCTCAGTTCTTC. Translating it yields CASSLARTSGSLAQFF.

The chain uses TRBV5-1 and TRBJ2-5; perhaps D is TRBD1 or TRBD2 (6 bases each). From germline, CDR1 is SGHRS and CDR2 YFSETQ. Deletions cut 0 bases from V and 5 bases from J, with 11 bases between. The CDR3 runs to 14 residues. The CDR3 region is CASSLGGAWETQYF. The CDR3 DNA reads TGCGCCAGCAGCTTGGGGGGGGCTTGGGAGACCCAGTACTTC. The full variable domain, rest sourced from reference TRBV5-1 and TRBJ2-5, is KAGVTQTPRYLIKTRGQQVTLSCSPISGHRSVSWYQQTPGQGLQFLFEYFSETQRNKGNFPGRFSGRQFSNSRSEMNVSTLELGDSALYLCASSLGGAWETQYFGPGTRLLVL.

The V and J genes are TRBV24-1 and TRBJ2-7, with TRBD1 matching 11 bases. There are 14 residues in the CDR3. The V gene end was trimmed by 4 bases and the J gene end by 5 bases; junction bases not matched to a gene: 3. From germline, CDR1 is KGHDR and CDR2 SFDVKD. The CDR3 sequence: CATSDRDRGDEQYV. The CDR3 nucleotides read TGTGCCACCAGTGACCGGGACAGGGGGGACGAGCAGTACGTC.

The chain recombines TRBV7-9 with TRBJ2-1; 8 bases are shared with TRBD2. The CDR3 covers 13 residues. With 4 bases clipped from V and 8 bases from J, the junction kept 4 bases outside the gene matches. Germline V CDR1 and CDR2: SEHNR, FQNEAQ (reference sequence). The DNA for the CDR3 is TGTGCCAGCAGCTCAAGCGGGAGCCATGAGCAGTTCTTC. Amino acids: CASSSSGSHEQFF.

This clonotype was seen repeatedly, ten times or more. V is TRBV24-1 and J is TRBJ2-3; no firm D call. With 0 bases removed from V and 2 bases from J, the gap between germline ends came to 11 bases. Germline V gene sequence: CDR1 KGHDR, CDR2 SFDVKD. This CDR3 region has 16 residues. The CDR3 region is CATSDLSTLNTDTQYF. The DNA of the CDR3 is TGTGCCACCAGTGATTTGAGCACCTTAAACACAGATACGCAGTATTTT.

There are a few counts of this clonotype. CDR3 residues: CASSRDRFQETQYF. The CDR3 DNA sequence: TGTGCCAGTAGTAGAGACAGGTTCCAAGAGACCCAGTACTTC. The V gene is TRBV19, the J gene TRBJ2-5; TRBD1 might be the D (6 bases). Trimming shortened V by 4 bases and J by 1 base, and 10 bases separated the two germline ends. The CDR3 totals 14 residues. Germline V gene data show CDR1 as LNHDA and CDR2 as SQIVND (reference sequence).

This clonotype has more than one count but fewer than ten. The J gene is TRBJ2-7, the V gene TRBV4-1; 12 bases agree with TRBD2. CDR3 size: 17 residues. Germline assignment: CDR1 MGHRA and CDR2 YSYEKL. V lost 1 base to trimming and J lost 4 bases; unmatched junction nucleotides: 8. This CDR3 is CASSQVETSGRLYEQYV. The DNA of the CDR3 is TGCGCCAGCAGCCAAGTGGAGACTAGCGGGAGATTGTACGAGCAGTACGTC.

This clonotype was recorded at least ten times. V gene TRBV30 combines with J gene TRBJ1-1; the D is unclear. V was pared by 0 bases and J by 4 bases, with 3 bases between. This CDR3 has 11 amino acids. Germline V CDR1 and CDR2: GTSNPN, SVGIG (reference sequence). The CDR3 bases are TGTGCCTGGAGTGTTGTCACTGAAGCTTTCTTT. Protein product: CAWSVVTEAFF.

The chain links TRBV9 to TRBJ2-3; 9 nucleotides agree with TRBD2. The CDR3 runs 15 residues. Germline CDR1 reads SGDLS; CDR2 reads YYNGEE. The ends lost 3 bases at V and 6 bases at J; junction bases unmatched: 8. The CDR3, as DNA: TGTGCCAGCAGCGCACTGAGCGGGAGGTTGGATACGCAGTATTTT. Amino acid sequence: CASSALSGRLDTQYF.

This clonotype has more than one count but fewer than ten. This chain links TRBV11-2 with TRBJ2-5; either TRBD1 or TRBD2 may supply D (5 bases each). The V end lost 5 bases, the J end lost 3 bases, and 10 bases lay between the germline ends. Germline CDR1 SGHAT, CDR2 FQNNGV. This CDR3 is 13 amino acids long. The DNA of the CDR3 is TGTGCCAGCAGCGCCGGGACCGAAGAGACCCAGTACTTC. Its protein product is CASSAGTEETQYF.

The chain employs TRBV2 and TRBJ2-1; 10 positions agree with TRBD2. The CDR3 is 14 amino acids. Trimming at V came to 2 bases and at J to 8 bases, leaving 3 bases not matched to a gene. Germline V gives CDR1 SNHLY, CDR2 FYNNEI. This CDR3 is CASSELAGVYEQFF. CDR3 sequence (DNA): TGTGCCAGCAGTGAACTAGCGGGAGTGTATGAGCAGTTCTTC.

This clonotype came up a few times. V is TRBV20-1 and J is TRBJ2-4; 7 bases are shared with TRBD1. Germline CDR1 and CDR2: DFQATT and SNEGSKA (reference sequence). Trimming at V came to 5 bases and at J to 1 base, leaving 8 bases not matched to a gene. The CDR3 covers 15 residues. The CDR3 DNA reads TGCAGTGCTCCAAGGGACAGTGGGGCCAAAAACATTCAGTACTTC. It encodes CSAPRDSGAKNIQYF.

This clonotype appeared many times. The chain carries TRBV6-1 and TRBJ2-5; TRBD2 is a possible D gene (6 bases). Germline V gives CDR1 MNHNS, CDR2 SASEGT. V lost 3 bases and J lost 2, with 10 bases in between. The CDR3 consists of 14 residues. CDR3 residues: CASSEGDWQETQYF. In DNA, the CDR3 is TGTGCCAGCAGTGAGGGGGACTGGCAAGAGACCCAGTACTTC.

This clonotype appeared a few times. V is TRBV7-9 and J is TRBJ2-7; D possibly corresponds to TRBD1 (5 bases). The CDR3 sequence is 13 residues long. Germline V gene sequence: CDR1 SEHNR, CDR2 FQNEAQ (reference sequence). V lost 5 bases and J 3 bases, leaving 11 bases between the germline ends. CDR3 sequence reads: CASSLGADYEQYF. The CDR3 region has the DNA TGTGCCAGCAGCCTAGGGGCGGACTACGAGCAGTACTTC.